This T cell receptor (beta chain) was identified during a study of shared clonotypes between healthy human individuals. The length of the CDR3 is 14 residues. The germline V gene has CDR1 SEHNR and CDR2 FQNEAQ (reference sequence). Losses at the gene ends were 3 bases for V and 5 bases for J; bases not matched to a gene: 7. With regard to this clone: No antigen is known for it.

General study results and limits: The expectation was that sequencing depth would affect clonotype sharing among donors.

At a deep level, the assay was run. Method: immunoSEQ multiplex PCR; TCRdb's copy keeps in-frame clones and lacks some. Here the sample spans about half a million clones, around 73% being singletons. Donors were healthy HIV-negative adults without recent acute infections or vaccinations. In unsorted samples, genomic DNA was obtained using about 90 million PBMCs. The sequenced sample consisted of PBMCs. The chain joins TRBV7-9 to TRBJ2-7; 7 nucleotides line up with TRBD2. The clonotype comes from a woman aged 40 to 55 in good health. Some clones in this sample may be carry-over from other donors' samples. CDR3 residues: CASSFMAGVNEQYF. Written as DNA, the CDR3 is TGTGCCAGCAGCTTTATGGCGGGAGTCAACGAGCAGTACTTC.